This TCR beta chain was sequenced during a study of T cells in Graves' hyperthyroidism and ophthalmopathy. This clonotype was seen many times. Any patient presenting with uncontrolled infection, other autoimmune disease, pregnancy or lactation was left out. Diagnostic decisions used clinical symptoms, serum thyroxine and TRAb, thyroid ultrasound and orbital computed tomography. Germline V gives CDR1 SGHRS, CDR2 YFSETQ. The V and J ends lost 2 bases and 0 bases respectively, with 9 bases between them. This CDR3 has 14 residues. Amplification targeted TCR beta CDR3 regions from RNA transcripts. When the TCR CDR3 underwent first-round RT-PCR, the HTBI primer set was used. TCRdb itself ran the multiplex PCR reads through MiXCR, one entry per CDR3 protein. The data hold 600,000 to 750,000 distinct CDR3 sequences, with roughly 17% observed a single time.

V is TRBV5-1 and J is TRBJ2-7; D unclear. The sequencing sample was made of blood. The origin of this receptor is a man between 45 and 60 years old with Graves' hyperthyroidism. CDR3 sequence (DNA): TGCGCCAGCAGCTTATTCGCAGGCTCCTACGAGCAGTACTTC. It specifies CASSLFAGSYEQYF.